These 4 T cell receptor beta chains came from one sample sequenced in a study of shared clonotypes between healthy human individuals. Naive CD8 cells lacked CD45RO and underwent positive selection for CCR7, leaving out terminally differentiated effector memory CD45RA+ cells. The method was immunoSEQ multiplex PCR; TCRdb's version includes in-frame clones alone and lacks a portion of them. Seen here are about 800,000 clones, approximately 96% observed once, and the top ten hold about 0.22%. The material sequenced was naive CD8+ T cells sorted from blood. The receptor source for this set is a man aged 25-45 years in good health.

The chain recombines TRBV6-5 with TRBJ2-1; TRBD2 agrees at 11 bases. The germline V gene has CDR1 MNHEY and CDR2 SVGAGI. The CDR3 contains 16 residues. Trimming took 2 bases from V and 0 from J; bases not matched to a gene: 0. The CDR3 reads CASSYGTSGSYNEQFF. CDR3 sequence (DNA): TGTGCCAGCAGTTACGGGACTAGCGGCTCCTACAATGAGCAGTTCTTC.

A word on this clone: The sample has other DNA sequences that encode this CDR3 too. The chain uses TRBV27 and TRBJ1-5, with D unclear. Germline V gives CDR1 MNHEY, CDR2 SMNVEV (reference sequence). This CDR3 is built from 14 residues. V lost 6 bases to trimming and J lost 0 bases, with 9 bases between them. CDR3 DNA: TGTGCCAGCAGACCGGGCCTTAGCAATCAGCCCCAGCATTTT. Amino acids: CASRPGLSNQPQHF.

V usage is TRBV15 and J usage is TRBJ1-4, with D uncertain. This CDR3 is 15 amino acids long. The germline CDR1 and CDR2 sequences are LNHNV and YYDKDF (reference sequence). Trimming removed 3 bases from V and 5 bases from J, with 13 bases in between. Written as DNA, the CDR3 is TGTGCCACCAGCAGCTCCCTGCTGGGGAATGAAAAACTGTTTTTT. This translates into CATSSSLLGNEKLFF. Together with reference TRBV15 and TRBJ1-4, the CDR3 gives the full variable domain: DAMVIQNPRYQVTQFGKPVTLSCSQTLNHNVMYWYQQKSSQAPKLLFHYYDKDFNNEADTPDNFQSRRPNTSFCFLDIRSPGLGDTAMYLCATSSSLLGNEKLFFGSGTQLSVL.

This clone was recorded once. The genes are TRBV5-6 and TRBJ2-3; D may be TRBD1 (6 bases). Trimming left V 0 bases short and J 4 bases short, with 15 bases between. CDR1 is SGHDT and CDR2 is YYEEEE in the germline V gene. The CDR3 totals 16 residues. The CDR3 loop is CASSLAGAIDADTQYF. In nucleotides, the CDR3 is TGTGCCAGCAGCTTGGCAGGGGCCATCGACGCAGATACGCAGTATTTT.